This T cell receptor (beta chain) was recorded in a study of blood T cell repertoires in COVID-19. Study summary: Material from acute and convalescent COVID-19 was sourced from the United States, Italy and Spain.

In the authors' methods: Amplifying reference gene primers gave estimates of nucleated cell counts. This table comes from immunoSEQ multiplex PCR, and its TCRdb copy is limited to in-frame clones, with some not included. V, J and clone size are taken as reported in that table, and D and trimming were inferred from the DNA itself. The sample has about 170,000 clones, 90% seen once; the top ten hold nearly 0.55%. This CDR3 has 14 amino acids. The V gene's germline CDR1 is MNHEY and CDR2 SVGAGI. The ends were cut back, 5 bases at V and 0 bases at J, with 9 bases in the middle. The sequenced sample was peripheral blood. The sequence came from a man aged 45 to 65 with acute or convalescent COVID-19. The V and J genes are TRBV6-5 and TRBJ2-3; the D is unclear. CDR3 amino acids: CASSLQQSTDTQYF. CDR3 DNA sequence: TGTGCCAGCAGTCTTCAACAAAGCACAGATACGCAGTATTTT.